The rows below give T cell receptor beta chains drawn from one sample of a study of blood T cell repertoires in COVID-19. The assay was immunoSEQ multiplex PCR, and TCRdb's table has in-frame clones only and misses some. This table holds roughly 200,000 clones, around 84% found once. Sequenced: peripheral blood. These TCRs come from a woman older than 75 with COVID-19, enrolled during active disease. Each CDR3 is given with its conserved first and last residue. Fields, in order: CDR3 length, J gene, clone size, V gene, D gene, CDR3 protein, CDR3 DNA. The D gene is left open where the match is weak. The listing skips clone size in some rows; elsewhere it reads once, few, many or a size class.

>12|TRBJ2-1|-|TRBV6-5|-
CASRVAGNEQFF
TGTGCCAGCAGGGTGGCGGGAAATGAGCAGTTCTTC
>16|TRBJ2-7|-|TRBV18|-
CASSPPNRDSSYEQYF
TGTGCCAGCTCACCACCGAACAGGGATAGCTCCTACGAGCAGTACTTC
>11|TRBJ1-6|once|TRBV29-1|-
CSRGGRSPLHF
TGCAGCAGGGGGGGGCGGTCACCCCTCCACTTT
>15|TRBJ1-3|-|TRBV7-2|-
CASSLLAGLGNTIYF
TGTGCCAGCAGCTTACTGGCAGGCTTGGGAAACACCATATATTTT
>17|TRBJ2-3|once|TRBV5-6|TRBD2
CASSRFLSGGASDTQYF
TGTGCCAGCAGCCGTTTCCTTAGCGGGGGGGCATCAGATACGCAGTATTTT
>16|TRBJ2-1|-|TRBV3-1/TRBV3-2|-
CASSQVRRDRNNEQFF
TGTGCCAGCAGCCAAGTTAGGAGGGACCGAAACAATGAGCAGTTCTTC
>15|TRBJ1-1|-|TRBV3-1/TRBV3-2|-
CASSQAGGFNTEAFF
TGTGCCAGCAGCCAAGCGGGGGGTTTTAACACTGAAGCTTTCTTT
>15|TRBJ2-1|-|TRBV7-9|-
CASSLGDSNYNEQFF
TGTGCCAGCAGCTTAGGAGACAGTAATTACAATGAGCAGTTCTTC
>13|TRBJ2-2|-|TRBV12-3/TRBV12-4|-
CASRLLNTGELFF
TGTGCCAGCCGACTATTGAACACCGGGGAGCTGTTTTTT
>13|TRBJ1-4|-|TRBV25-1|TRBD1
CASSQGAREKLFF
TGTGCCAGCAGCCAGGGGGCGCGGGAAAAACTGTTTTTT
>15|TRBJ1-6|-|TRBV6-5|-
CASSSQGLNNSPLHF
TGTGCCAGCAGTTCTCAGGGGCTTAATAATTCACCCCTCCACTTT
>13|TRBJ1-5|-|TRBV7-2|-
CASSLVGDQPQHF
TGTGCCAGCAGCTTAGTGGGAGATCAGCCCCAGCATTTT
>15|TRBJ1-2|few|TRBV24-1|-
CATSGLDRSSYGYTF
TGTGCCACCAGTGGCTTAGACAGGAGCTCCTATGGCTACACCTTC
>14|TRBJ1-4|-|TRBV27|-
CASRSAGGNEKLFF
TGTGCCAGCAGATCAGCAGGTGGTAATGAAAAACTGTTTTTT
>17|TRBJ1-5|-|TRBV19|TRBD1
CAATQPGQGFGNQPQHF
TGTGCCGCTACACAGCCGGGACAGGGTTTCGGCAATCAGCCCCAGCATTTT
>13|TRBJ1-1|-|TRBV11-2|TRBD1
CASAQGAGLGAFF
TGTGCCAGCGCCCAGGGGGCAGGTCTTGGGGCTTTCTTT
>14|TRBJ1-5|-|TRBV30|TRBD1
CAWSALQGDQPQHF
TGTGCCTGGAGTGCACTACAGGGGGATCAGCCCCAGCATTTT
>22|TRBJ2-3|-|TRBV7-6|TRBD2
CASSFHIPERGSGERNTDTQYF
TGTGCCAGCAGCTTCCACATTCCGGAACGCGGCAGCGGGGAAAGAAACACAGATACGCAGTATTTT
>15|TRBJ1-5|-|TRBV5-1|-
CASSLGGEGYQPQHF
TGCGCCAGCAGCTTGGGAGGGGAGGGGTATCAGCCCCAGCATTTT
>16|TRBJ1-2|few|TRBV5-5|TRBD1
CASSLSVTGAGYGYTF
TGTGCCAGCAGCTTGAGCGTGACAGGGGCGGGCTATGGCTACACCTTC
>16|TRBJ2-3|-|TRBV7-9|TRBD2
CASSSRLAGPTDTQYF
TGTGCCAGCAGCTCGAGACTAGCGGGACCCACAGATACGCAGTATTTT
>17|TRBJ1-4|-|TRBV3-1/TRBV3-2|-
CASSRHHTTATNEKLFF
TGTGCCAGCAGCCGTCATCATACCACAGCAACTAATGAAAAACTGTTTTTT
>16|TRBJ2-2|-|TRBV5-6|TRBD2
CASSLRSGGAGGELFF
TGTGCCAGCAGCTTGCGAAGCGGGGGGGCCGGCGGGGAGCTGTTTTTT
>18|TRBJ1-2|once|TRBV28|TRBD1
CASSLSRTGTALNYGYTF
TGTGCCAGCAGTTTGTCCAGAACGGGGACAGCCCTTAACTATGGCTACACCTTC
>15|TRBJ2-7|-|TRBV5-5|-
CASSLSEERVYEQYF
TGTGCCAGCAGCTTGTCGGAAGAGCGGGTCTACGAGCAGTACTTC
>17|TRBJ2-4|-|TRBV5-1|-
CASSTGEPNFNRDIQYF
TGCGCCAGCAGCACGGGGGAACCCAATTTCAATAGAGACATTCAGTACTTC
>17|TRBJ2-5|few|TRBV7-6|TRBD2
CASSLADSGANRETQYF
TGTGCCAGCAGCTTAGCTGATAGCGGGGCAAACAGAGAGACCCAGTACTTC
>15|TRBJ2-1|-|TRBV25-1|-
CASSERGYSYNEQFF
TGTGCCAGCAGTGAGCGGGGTTACTCCTACAATGAGCAGTTCTTC
>15|TRBJ2-1|-|TRBV18|TRBD1
CASSPTTGGENEQFF
TGTGCCAGCTCACCCACGACAGGGGGCGAGAATGAGCAGTTCTTC
>12|TRBJ1-1|once|TRBV5-4|-
CASSLSVGEAFF
TGTGCCAGCAGTTTAAGCGTCGGTGAAGCTTTCTTT
>13|TRBJ1-5|-|TRBV2|-
CASSDEVNQPQHF
TGTGCCAGCAGTGACGAGGTTAATCAGCCCCAGCATTTT
>15|TRBJ2-2|-|TRBV5-1|-
CASSLAATNTGELFF
TGCGCCAGCAGCTTGGCCGCTACGAACACCGGGGAGCTGTTTTTT
>16|TRBJ2-5|-|TRBV9|TRBD2
CASSVGSGGGQETQYF
TGTGCCAGCAGCGTAGGTAGCGGGGGGGGACAAGAGACCCAGTACTTC
>12|TRBJ2-5|-|TRBV29-1|-
CSVNRGGETQYF
TGCAGCGTTAATAGGGGGGGGGAGACCCAGTACTTC
>19|TRBJ1-6|-|TRBV28|TRBD1
CASSLSIDRGNRGRTPLHF
TGTGCCAGCAGTTTATCGATCGATCGGGGAAACAGGGGAAGGACACCCCTCCACTTT
>16|TRBJ2-2|-|TRBV7-9|TRBD1
CASSGQGRFNTGELFF
TGTGCCAGCAGCGGACAGGGAAGGTTCAACACCGGGGAGCTGTTTTTT
>16|TRBJ2-1|-|TRBV23-1|TRBD2
CASSQSSLADINEQFF
TGCGCCAGCAGTCAATCCTCCCTAGCGGACATCAATGAGCAGTTCTTC
>15|TRBJ2-3|-|TRBV7-7|TRBD1
CASSPSGTGTDTQYF
TGTGCCAGCAGCCCTTCCGGGACAGGAACAGATACGCAGTATTTT
>14|TRBJ1-2|few|TRBV6-1|-
CASSDPTDIYGYTF
TGTGCCAGCAGTGACCCGACGGACATCTATGGCTACACCTTC
>14|TRBJ1-1|few|TRBV7-9|-
CASSFAGSLDEAFF
TGTGCCAGCAGCTTCGCAGGGTCCTTGGATGAAGCTTTCTTT
>12|TRBJ1-2|-|TRBV2|-
CASSGLTYGYTF
TGTGCCAGTTCGGGACTAACATATGGCTACACCTTC
>14|TRBJ2-7|-|TRBV6-6|TRBD1
CASSLDRRSGEQYF
TGTGCCAGCAGTTTGGACAGGAGGTCGGGCGAGCAGTACTTC
>13|TRBJ1-1|-|TRBV6-4|TRBD1
CASRATGVTEAFF
TGTGCCAGCAGGGCCACAGGGGTCACTGAAGCTTTCTTT
>15|TRBJ2-1|-|TRBV5-1|-
CASSLGAGGGGEQFF
TGCGCCAGCAGCTTGGGAGCAGGGGGCGGGGGTGAGCAGTTCTTC
>16|TRBJ2-5|-|TRBV4-1|TRBD2
CASSQDSGGYQETQYF
TGCGCCAGCAGCCAAGATTCCGGGGGGTACCAAGAGACCCAGTACTTC
>16|TRBJ2-1|-|TRBV7-7|TRBD1
CASTMTWDRGHYEQFF
TGTGCCAGCACTATGACGTGGGACAGGGGGCACTATGAGCAGTTCTTC
>15|TRBJ2-2|few|TRBV24-1|-
CATGSGGANTGELFF
TGTGCCACCGGATCTGGCGGGGCGAACACCGGGGAGCTGTTTTTT
>17|TRBJ2-2|-|TRBV19|TRBD1
CATRDRGLKSNTGELFF
TGTGCCACCCGGGACAGGGGGTTAAAATCGAACACCGGGGAGCTGTTTTTT
>13|TRBJ1-5|-|TRBV7-6|-
CASSYREGQPQHF
TGTGCCAGCAGCTACAGGGAGGGCCAGCCCCAGCATTTT
>16|TRBJ2-3|-|TRBV5-4|TRBD2
CASSDRSGGETDTQYF
TGTGCCAGCAGCGATCGTAGCGGGGGGGAAACAGATACGCAGTATTTT
>16|TRBJ2-7|-|TRBV6-5|TRBD1
CASSYSRRDSSTKQYF
TGTGCCAGCAGTTACTCGAGACGGGACAGCTCTACGAAGCAGTACTTC
>14|TRBJ1-1|-|TRBV5-1|-
CASSPERGSTEAFF
TGCGCCAGCAGCCCCGAACGGGGTTCCACTGAAGCTTTCTTT
>17|TRBJ1-5|-|TRBV11-2|TRBD1
CASSLGQTLALAQPQHF
TGTGCCAGCAGCTTGGGACAGACGCTTGCCTTGGCGCAGCCCCAGCATTTT
>14|TRBJ2-3|-|TRBV25-1|TRBD2
CASSELAGGNTQYF
TGTGCCAGCAGTGAACTAGCGGGGGGAAATACGCAGTATTTT
>16|TRBJ2-3|once|TRBV5-8|TRBD1
CASSVPGQGFADTQYF
TGTGCCAGCAGCGTTCCGGGACAGGGATTCGCAGATACGCAGTATTTT
>15|TRBJ2-5|-|TRBV3-1/TRBV3-2|TRBD2
CASSQGTSPTGTQYF
TGTGCCAGCAGCCAGGGGACTAGCCCGACCGGGACCCAGTACTTC
>12|TRBJ2-4|-|TRBV25-1|-
CASRDGPGIQYF
TGTGCCAGCAGGGACGGACCGGGGATTCAGTACTTC
>16|TRBJ2-7|-|TRBV7-2|TRBD2
CASSLVAGGSSYEQYF
TGTGCCAGCAGCTTAGTAGCGGGGGGGTCCTCCTACGAGCAGTACTTC